A single sample gave rise to the 27 T cell receptor beta chains below, sequenced in a study of cytomegalovirus exposure and HLA in healthy donors. Primers included in the PCR were 60 Vbeta and 13 Jbeta primers. Clones were read by immunoSEQ multiplex PCR, and TCRdb kept only the in-frame ones, dropping some. Of 100,000 to 150,000 clones detected, around 80% appear once; the ten largest clones hold 1.5%. Sequencing was performed on PBMCs. These receptors came from a female donor in good health and CMV-seronegative.

This clone occurred a few times. This sequence joins TRBV28 and TRBJ2-7; 8 bases are shared with TRBD1. The CDR3 runs to 14 residues. Germline CDR1 and CDR2: MDHEN and SYDVKM. With 7 bases clipped from V and 3 bases from J, the junction kept 8 bases outside the gene matches. CDR3 DNA sequence: TGTGCCAGCACCCCTCGGACAGGGATCTACGAGCAGTACTTC. This gives the protein CASTPRTGIYEQYF.

The chain employs TRBV6-5 and TRBJ1-2; 10 nucleotides align to TRBD1. V shed 5 bases and J 5 bases; nucleotides not matched to a gene: 2. The CDR3 extends over 13 amino acids. Germline values: CDR1 MNHEY, CDR2 SVGAGI. The CDR3 reads CASSRTGGYGYTF. CDR3 DNA sequence: TGTGCCAGCAGTCGGACAGGGGGTTATGGCTACACCTTC.

The V and J genes are TRBV5-1 and TRBJ2-1; the match to TRBD2 covers 13 bases. There are 17 residues in the CDR3. The V gene's germline CDR1 is SGHRS and CDR2 YFSETQ. The ends lost 4 bases at V and 4 bases at J; junction bases unmatched: 8. The CDR3 is CASSGGTSGASYNEQFF. The CDR3 DNA follows: TGCGCCAGCAGCGGGGGGACTAGCGGGGCCTCTTACAATGAGCAGTTCTTC.

This chain's CDR3 is CASSKGRDYEQYF. CDR3 DNA sequence: TGTGCCAGTAGTAAGGGCAGGGACTACGAGCAGTACTTC. The genes are TRBV19 and TRBJ2-7; a weak D match, TRBD1 (5 bases). Germline V gene sequence: CDR1 LNHDA, CDR2 SQIVND (reference sequence). Trimming stripped 4 bases from V and 3 bases from J, with 10 bases between. The CDR3 length is 13 residues.

The rearrangement joins TRBV27 to TRBJ2-5; the D gene is possibly TRBD1 (6 bases). The germline V gene encodes CDR1 MNHEY and CDR2 SMNVEV (reference sequence). This CDR3 has 13 residues. V lost 5 bases, J lost 9 bases, and 16 bases lay in between. This CDR3 is CASSPGVSVAQYF. CDR3 nucleotide sequence: TGTGCCAGCAGTCCAGGGGTTTCGGTAGCCCAGTACTTC.

The gene calls are TRBV9 and TRBJ1-2, with D tentatively TRBD1 (5 bases). This CDR3 has 17 amino acids. V lost 0 bases and J 6 bases, leaving 21 bases between the germline ends. Germline CDR1 reads SGDLS; CDR2 reads YYNGEE. CDR3 nucleotide sequence: TGTGCCAGCAGCGTAGGTCGGATAGGGGTAGACAACGATGGCTACACCTTC. Protein sequence: CASSVGRIGVDNDGYTF.

This chain links TRBV6-5 with TRBJ1-2, with a possible D match to TRBD1 (5 bases). Germline loops: CDR1 MNHEY, CDR2 SVGAGI. The CDR3 is 13 residues long. Trimming shortened V by 2 bases and J by 6 bases, and 10 bases separated the two germline ends. CDR3 sequence reads: CASSYGGRNGYTF. CDR3 DNA: TGTGCCAGCAGTTACGGGGGGAGGAATGGCTACACCTTC.

The chain links TRBV5-1 to TRBJ2-1; 7 nucleotides line up with TRBD2. Looked up from germline, CDR1 is SGHRS and CDR2 is YFSETQ. The CDR3 loop spans 13 amino acids. The J segment lost 0 bases and the V segment lost 8 bases, leaving 2 bases of the junction unmatched. For the CDR3, the DNA is TGCGCCAGTGGACTAGGCTCCTACAATGAGCAGTTCTTC. It specifies CASGLGSYNEQFF.

The chain links TRBV6-6 to TRBJ1-5; D perhaps matches TRBD1 (5 bases). This CDR3 has 14 amino acids. In germline, CDR1 is MNHNY, CDR2 SVGAGI (reference sequence). With 4 bases removed from V and 10 bases from J, the gap between germline ends came to 17 bases. Here the CDR3 reads CASSWTPRNDPQHF. The CDR3 nucleotides are TGTGCCAGCAGTTGGACACCCCGCAATGATCCCCAGCATTTT.

The V gene is TRBV5-1, the J gene TRBJ2-7, with TRBD2 identical over 8 bases. The CDR3 has 16 amino acids. CDR1 is SGHRS, CDR2 YFSETQ, per germline. Losses at the gene ends were 1 base for V and 2 bases for J; bases not matched to a gene: 8. CDR3 sequence (DNA): TGCGCCAGCAGCTTGAAGGCGGGAGGCCTCCCCTACGAGCAGTACTTC. It is translated as CASSLKAGGLPYEQYF.

This chain uses TRBV7-2 with TRBJ1-2, with D uncertain. The CDR3 totals 14 residues. Germline loops: CDR1 SGHTA, CDR2 FQGNSA. The germline V and J ends were trimmed by 1 base and 8 bases, with 14 bases remaining between them. CDR3 DNA: TGTGCCAGCAGCTTAGGAGGGCCGGGCGGAGGCTACACCTTC. This encodes CASSLGGPGGGYTF. The whole variable domain, filled in from reference TRBV7-2 and TRBJ1-2, reads GAGVSQSPSNKVTEKGKDVELRCDPISGHTALYWYRQSLGQGLEFLIYFQGNSAPDKSGLPSDRFSAERTGGSVSTLTIQRTQQEDSAVYLCASSLGGPGGGYTFGSGTRLTVV.

The chain couples TRBV28 to TRBJ2-3, with 14 bases aligning to TRBD2. V dropped 4 bases and J dropped 12; count of bases not matched to a gene: 3. There are 13 residues in the CDR3. Looked up from germline, CDR1 is MDHEN and CDR2 is SYDVKM. The CDR3 reads CASSWGLAGDQYF. The CDR3, as DNA: TGTGCCAGCAGTTGGGGACTAGCGGGAGATCAGTATTTT.

The chain links TRBV29-1 to TRBJ2-3, with 11 bases matching TRBD1. The CDR3 has 13 residues. Germline lookup yields CDR1 SQVTM and CDR2 ANQGSEA. The V gene end was trimmed by 6 bases and the J gene end by 4 bases; junction bases not matched to a gene: 3. CDR3 sequence (DNA): TGCAGCGTGGGGGACAGGGGGGCAGATACGCAGTATTTT. Its protein product is CSVGDRGADTQYF.

The rearrangement joins TRBV4-2 to TRBJ2-1, with D maybe TRBD1 (6 bases). The V end lost 4 bases, the J end lost 10 bases, and 20 bases lay between the germline ends. CDR1 is LGHNA and CDR2 is YNFKEQ in the germline V gene. The CDR3 spans 15 residues. CDR3 nucleotides: TGTGCCAGCAGCCGAATGGGGGCGGACTCGGGAGAGCAGTTCTTC. Translation: CASSRMGADSGEQFF.

The chain links TRBV10-3 to TRBJ1-4; D is unclear. Germline V gene data show CDR1 as ENHRY and CDR2 as SYGVKD. Deletions cut 3 bases from V and 5 bases from J, with 4 bases between. The CDR3 extends over 12 amino acids. DNA of the CDR3: TGTGCCATCAGTGACCTCAATGAAAAACTGTTTTTT. Its translation is CAISDLNEKLFF.

This CDR3 reads CASSSGGRSTYNEQFF. The CDR3 DNA sequence: TGTGCCAGCAGCTCCGGAGGGCGGTCGACCTACAATGAGCAGTTCTTC. The chain carries TRBV5-4 and TRBJ2-1; the D gene is possibly TRBD2 (6 bases). The V and J ends lost 3 bases and 2 bases respectively, with 15 bases between them. The CDR3 is made up of 16 amino acids. Germline CDR1 is SGHNT and CDR2 is YYREEE (reference sequence).

This clone has more than one count but fewer than ten. One end of the junction does not line up with germline, which may come from a read error. The genes are TRBV27 and TRBJ2-1; D is unclear. The CDR3 consists of 11 residues. From germline, CDR1 is MNHEY and CDR2 SMNVEV (reference sequence). The CDR3 coding sequence is TGTGCCAGCGTCTCCCACAATGAGCAGTTCTTC. Its protein is CASVSHNEQFF.

The rearrangement links TRBV30 to TRBJ1-1; TRBD1 aligns across 7 bases. Trimming removed 8 bases from V and 4 bases from J; junction bases left unmatched: 7. Germline lookup yields CDR1 GTSNPN and CDR2 SVGIG (reference sequence). CDR3 length: 12 amino acids. CDR3 sequence (DNA): TGTGCCCATTCACAGGGGACCACTGAAGCTTTCTTT. The encoded protein is CAHSQGTTEAFF.

The rearrangement joins TRBV12-2 to TRBJ2-1; the table's D call TRBD2 went unverified against the DNA. TRBV12-2 is termed a pseudogene. The CDR3 runs to 15 residues. Written as DNA, the CDR3 is TGTGCAAGTCGCTTATATTGCGGGAGCTACAATGAGCAGTTCTTC. It specifies CASRLYCGSYNEQFF.

V is TRBV7-9 and J is TRBJ1-1; 9 nucleotides align to TRBD1. Germline loops: CDR1 SEHNR, CDR2 FQNEAQ (reference sequence). The CDR3 totals 14 residues. Unmatched junction bases numbered 8, after V lost 5 bases and J lost 7 bases. In DNA, the CDR3 is TGTGCCAGCAGCCCGGACAGGGGACTCTATGAAGCTTTCTTT. It codes for CASSPDRGLYEAFF.

The chain couples TRBV4-2 to TRBJ2-1, with a tentative D call TRBD1 (6 bases). Trimming cost V 3 bases and J 6 bases, with 12 bases left between them. The CDR3 has 14 residues. Germline assignment: CDR1 LGHNA and CDR2 YNFKEQ. CDR3 protein: CASSQTGQLNEQFF. The CDR3 DNA is TGTGCCAGCAGCCAGACAGGACAGCTCAATGAGCAGTTCTTC.

This clone was recorded a few times. The V gene is TRBV5-1, the J gene TRBJ2-1; D perhaps matches TRBD2 (5 bases). The CDR3 consists of 14 residues. Trimming removed 2 bases at V and 8 bases at J, with 14 bases between. Germline V CDR1 and CDR2: SGHRS, YFSETQ. The CDR3 protein is CASSFSAGSDEQFF. The CDR3, as DNA: TGCGCCAGCAGCTTTTCCGCGGGCTCTGATGAGCAGTTCTTC.

The chain has TRBV4-2 and TRBJ2-1, with 8 nucleotides matching TRBD1. The CDR3 length is 16 residues. V was pared by 3 bases and J by 0 bases, with 4 bases of the junction left unmatched. In germline, CDR1 is LGHNA, CDR2 YNFKEQ. The CDR3 nucleotides are TGTGCCAGCAGCCACGGACAGGGTAGCTCCTACAATGAGCAGTTCTTC. Its translation: CASSHGQGSSYNEQFF.

V gene TRBV29-1 combines with J gene TRBJ2-5; 11 bases match TRBD1. The CDR3 spans 15 residues. Germline lookup yields CDR1 SQVTM and CDR2 ANQGSEA. Unmatched junction bases numbered 6, after V lost 6 bases and J lost 0 bases. The CDR3: CSVVGTGGYQETQYF. Here the CDR3 DNA reads TGCAGCGTGGTGGGGACAGGGGGGTACCAAGAGACCCAGTACTTC.

The sample holds one count of this clone. The rearrangement joins TRBV29-1 to TRBJ1-2, with 7 bases that match TRBD1. The CDR3 loop spans 13 amino acids. Germline V gene data show CDR1 as SQVTM and CDR2 as ANQGSEA. V lost 2 bases and J lost 8; bases outside the gene matches: 8. The CDR3 nucleotides read TGCAGCGTTGAACGGACAGGCCAAGGGGGCTACACCTTC. Its protein is CSVERTGQGGYTF.

The chain combines TRBV9 with TRBJ1-5; 7 nucleotides align to TRBD1. V was clipped by 3 bases and J by 3 bases; unmatched bases: 3. The length of the CDR3 is 14 residues. Germline V lookup: CDR1 SGDLS, CDR2 YYNGEE. The CDR3 reads CASSETGLNQPQHF. The CDR3 nucleotides are TGTGCCAGCAGCGAGACAGGGCTCAATCAGCCCCAGCATTTT.

The chain's CDR3 is CASSDSRFYEQYF. The CDR3 nucleotides read TGTGCCAGCAGTGATTCCAGGTTCTACGAGCAGTACTTC. V usage is TRBV6-1 and J usage is TRBJ2-7; D call uncertain. Germline lookup yields CDR1 MNHNS and CDR2 SASEGT. V lost 3 bases, J lost 3 bases, and 9 bases lay in between. This CDR3 comprises 13 residues.